The sequence of this T cell receptor (beta chain) was determined in a study of cytomegalovirus exposure and HLA in healthy donors. Germline values: CDR1 SGHNT, CDR2 YENEEA. The length of the CDR3 is 14 residues. Germline trimming cut 6 bases from V and 5 bases from J; bases unmatched to any gene: 2. This clone appeared a few times. The PCR employed 60 Vbeta primers together with 13 Jbeta primers. The protocol was immunoSEQ multiplex PCR, while the TCRdb copy is restricted to in-frame clones and leaves out a portion. The data contain about 130,000 clones, approximately 80% of them singletons. Sample: PBMCs. The sequence came from a male donor in good health and CMV-seronegative. The chain is built from TRBV11-3 and TRBJ2-1; 12 bases match TRBD2. For the CDR3, the DNA is TGTGCCAGCAGTTGGACTAGCGGGGACAATGAGCAGTTCTTC. This translates into CASSWTSGDNEQFF.